The T cell receptor (beta chain) under discussion was sequenced for a study of Tregs in tolerant kidney transplant recipients. Related graft donors supplied nonmyeloablative bone marrow transplants, and mixed chimerism was transient. CD4+CD25+CD127- Tregs, CD4+CD25- non-Tregs, CD4 and CD8 cells were sorted. Note on this clone: No antigen is known for it. The read stops 3 residues short of the end of the CDR3; the missing end is completed from the germline J gene.

CDR3 length: 14 residues. Germline V gene sequence: CDR1 SGHDT, CDR2 YYEEEE. V lost 0 bases to trimming and J lost 7 bases, with 10 bases between them. Study-wide points: No direct test of biological reproducibility was done here. Nucleotide sequences could not be compared across some patients' samples due to primer changes. Activated donor B cell expansion appeared to reveal the most relevant donor-specific TCRbeta repertoire.

Method: immunoSEQ multiplex PCR; TCRdb's copy keeps in-frame clones and lacks some. This listing includes 9,900 or so clones. V gene TRBV5-6 combines with J gene TRBJ1-4; D call uncertain. This receptor was obtained from a human patient who received a combined kidney and bone marrow transplant. Some T cells may have originated in the graft donor. The sequences come from CD8+ T cells from blood (PBMCs), collected 24 months after the transplant. The CDR3 bases that were read are TGTGCCAGCAGCTTGGCCGGGGAAGGTGAAAAA. Residues: CASSLAGEGEK. The CDR3, in full, reads CASSLAGEGEKLFF.